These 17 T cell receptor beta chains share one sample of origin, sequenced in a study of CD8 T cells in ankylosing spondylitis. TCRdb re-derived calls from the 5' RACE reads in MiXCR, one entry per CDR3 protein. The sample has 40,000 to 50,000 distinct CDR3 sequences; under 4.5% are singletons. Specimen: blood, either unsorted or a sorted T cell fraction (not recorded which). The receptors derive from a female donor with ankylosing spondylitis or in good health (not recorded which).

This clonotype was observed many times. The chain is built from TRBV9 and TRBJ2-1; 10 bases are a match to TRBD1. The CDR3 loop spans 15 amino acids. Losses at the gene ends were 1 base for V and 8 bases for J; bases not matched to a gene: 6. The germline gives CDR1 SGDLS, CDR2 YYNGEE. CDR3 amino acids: CASSVLGQGTHEQFF. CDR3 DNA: TGTGCCAGCAGCGTACTGGGACAGGGGACTCATGAGCAGTTCTTC.

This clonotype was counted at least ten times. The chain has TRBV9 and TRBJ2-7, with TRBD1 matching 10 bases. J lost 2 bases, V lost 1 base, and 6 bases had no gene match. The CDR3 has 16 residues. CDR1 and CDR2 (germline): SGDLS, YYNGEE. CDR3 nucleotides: TGTGCCAGCAGCGTATTCCGGGACAGGGGCCCCTACGAGCAGTACTTC. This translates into CASSVFRDRGPYEQYF.

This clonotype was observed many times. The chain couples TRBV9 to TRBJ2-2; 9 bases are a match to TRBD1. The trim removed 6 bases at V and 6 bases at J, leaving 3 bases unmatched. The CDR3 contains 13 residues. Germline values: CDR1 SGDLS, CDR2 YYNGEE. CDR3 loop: CASNRGHAGELFF. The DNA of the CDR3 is TGTGCCAGCAACAGGGGGCATGCCGGGGAGCTGTTTTTT.

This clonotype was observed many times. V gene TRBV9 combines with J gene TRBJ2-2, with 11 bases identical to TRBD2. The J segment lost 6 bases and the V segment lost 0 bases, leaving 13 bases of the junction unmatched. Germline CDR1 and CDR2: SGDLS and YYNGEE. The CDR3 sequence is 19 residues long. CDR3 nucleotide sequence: TGTGCCAGCAGCGTAGTGGTTAGCGGGGGGGCCGTCGGTCCCGGGGAGCTGTTTTTT. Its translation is CASSVVVSGGAVGPGELFF. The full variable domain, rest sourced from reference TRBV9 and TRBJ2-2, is DSGVTQTPKHLITATGQRVTLRCSPRSGDLSVYWYQQSLDQGLQFLIQYYNGEERAKGNILERFSAQQFPDLHSELNLSSLELGDSALYFCASSVVVSGGAVGPGELFFGEGSRLTVL.

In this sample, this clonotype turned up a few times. The CDR3 protein is CASSAELAGRTDTQYF. DNA for the CDR3: TGTGCCAGCAGCGCAGAGCTAGCGGGGCGCACAGATACGCAGTATTTT. The chain couples TRBV9 to TRBJ2-3; 9 nucleotides agree with TRBD2. Germline assignment: CDR1 SGDLS and CDR2 YYNGEE. The CDR3 is made up of 16 amino acids. V dropped 3 bases and J dropped 1; count of bases not matched to a gene: 6.

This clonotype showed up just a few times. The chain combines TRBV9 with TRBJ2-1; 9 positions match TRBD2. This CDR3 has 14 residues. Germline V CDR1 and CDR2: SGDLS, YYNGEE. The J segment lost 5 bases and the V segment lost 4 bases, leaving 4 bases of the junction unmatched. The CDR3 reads CASSRAGGHNEQFF. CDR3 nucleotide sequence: TGTGCCAGCAGCCGAGCGGGGGGACACAATGAGCAGTTCTTC.

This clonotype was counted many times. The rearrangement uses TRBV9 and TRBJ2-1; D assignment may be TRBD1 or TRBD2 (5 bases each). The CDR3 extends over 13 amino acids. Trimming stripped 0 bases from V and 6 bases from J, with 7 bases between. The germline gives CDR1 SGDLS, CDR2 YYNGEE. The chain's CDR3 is CASSVAGRNEQFF. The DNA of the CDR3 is TGTGCCAGCAGCGTAGCGGGGCGCAATGAGCAGTTCTTC.

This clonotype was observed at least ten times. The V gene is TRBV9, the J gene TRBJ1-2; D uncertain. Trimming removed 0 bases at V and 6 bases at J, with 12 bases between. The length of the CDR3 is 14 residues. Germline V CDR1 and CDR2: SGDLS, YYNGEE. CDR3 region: CASSVEGRPHGYTF. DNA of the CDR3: TGTGCCAGCAGCGTAGAAGGACGGCCGCATGGCTACACCTTC.

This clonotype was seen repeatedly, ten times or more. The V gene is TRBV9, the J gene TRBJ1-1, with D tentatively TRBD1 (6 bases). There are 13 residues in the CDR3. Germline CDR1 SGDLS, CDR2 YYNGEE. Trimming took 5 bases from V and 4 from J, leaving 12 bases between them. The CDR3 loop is CASRPQGTTEAFF. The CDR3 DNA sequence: TGTGCCAGCAGGCCCCAGGGGACCACTGAAGCTTTCTTT.

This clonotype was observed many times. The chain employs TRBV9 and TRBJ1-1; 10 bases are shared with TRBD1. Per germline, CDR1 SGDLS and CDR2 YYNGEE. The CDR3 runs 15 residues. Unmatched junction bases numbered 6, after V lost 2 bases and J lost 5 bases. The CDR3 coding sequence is TGTGCCAGCAGCGTCACCGGGACAGGGGATACTGAAGCTTTCTTT. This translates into CASSVTGTGDTEAFF.

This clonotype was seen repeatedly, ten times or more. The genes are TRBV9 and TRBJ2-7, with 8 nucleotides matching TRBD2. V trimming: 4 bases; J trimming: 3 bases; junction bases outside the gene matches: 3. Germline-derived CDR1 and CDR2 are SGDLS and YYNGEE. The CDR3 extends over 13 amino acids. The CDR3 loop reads CASSRRGGYEQYF. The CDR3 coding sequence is TGTGCCAGCAGCAGACGGGGGGGCTACGAGCAGTACTTC.

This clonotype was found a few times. The CDR3 here is CASSPRSGSQYF. The CDR3 DNA reads as TGTGCCAGCAGCCCAAGGTCTGGGTCCCAGTACTTC. The chain is built from TRBV9 and TRBJ2-5; D gene ambiguous. The CDR3 is 12 amino acids. V was pared by 4 bases and J by 9 bases, with 13 bases between. In germline, CDR1 is SGDLS, CDR2 YYNGEE.

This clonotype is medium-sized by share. As DNA, the CDR3 is TGTGCCAGCAGCTTCAACAATGAGCAGTTCTTC. This codes for CASSFNNEQFF. The chain joins TRBV9 to TRBJ2-1; D gene ambiguous. V lost 4 bases and J 5 bases, leaving 4 bases between the germline ends. CDR1 and CDR2 from the germline V gene are SGDLS and YYNGEE. The CDR3 runs 11 residues.

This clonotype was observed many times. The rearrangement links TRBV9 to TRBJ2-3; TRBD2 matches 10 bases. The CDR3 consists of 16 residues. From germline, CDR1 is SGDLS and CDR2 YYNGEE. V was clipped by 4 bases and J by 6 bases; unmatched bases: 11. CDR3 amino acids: CASSPAGLAGADTQYF. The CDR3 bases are TGTGCCAGCAGCCCAGCAGGGCTAGCGGGGGCCGATACGCAGTATTTT.

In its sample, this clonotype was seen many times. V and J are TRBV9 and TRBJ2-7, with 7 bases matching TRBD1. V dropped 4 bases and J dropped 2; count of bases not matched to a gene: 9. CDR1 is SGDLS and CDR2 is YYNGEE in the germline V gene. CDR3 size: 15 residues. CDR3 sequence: CASSPRQGTTYEQYF. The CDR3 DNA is TGTGCCAGCAGCCCCCGACAGGGTACCACCTACGAGCAGTACTTC.

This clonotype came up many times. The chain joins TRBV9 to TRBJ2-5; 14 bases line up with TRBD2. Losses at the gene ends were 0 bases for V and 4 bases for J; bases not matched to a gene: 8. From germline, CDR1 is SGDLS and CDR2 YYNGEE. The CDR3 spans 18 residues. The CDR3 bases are TGTGCCAGCAGCGTAGTCGACGGGACTAGCGGGGGACTAGAGACCCAGTACTTC. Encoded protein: CASSVVDGTSGGLETQYF.

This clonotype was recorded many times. The CDR3 protein is CASSTRGSAAGVDTQYF. CDR3 nucleotide sequence: TGTGCCAGCAGCACCAGAGGGTCAGCCGCCGGGGTCGATACGCAGTATTTT. The genes are TRBV9 and TRBJ2-3; D might be TRBD2 (5 bases). The CDR3 extends over 17 amino acids. Trimming pared 4 bases from V and 6 bases from J, leaving 24 bases between. Germline-derived CDR1 and CDR2 are SGDLS and YYNGEE. Looking up the rest from reference TRBV9 and TRBJ2-3 gives the full variable domain: DSGVTQTPKHLITATGQRVTLRCSPRSGDLSVYWYQQSLDQGLQFLIQYYNGEERAKGNILERFSAQQFPDLHSELNLSSLELGDSALYFCASSTRGSAAGVDTQYFGPGTRLTVL.